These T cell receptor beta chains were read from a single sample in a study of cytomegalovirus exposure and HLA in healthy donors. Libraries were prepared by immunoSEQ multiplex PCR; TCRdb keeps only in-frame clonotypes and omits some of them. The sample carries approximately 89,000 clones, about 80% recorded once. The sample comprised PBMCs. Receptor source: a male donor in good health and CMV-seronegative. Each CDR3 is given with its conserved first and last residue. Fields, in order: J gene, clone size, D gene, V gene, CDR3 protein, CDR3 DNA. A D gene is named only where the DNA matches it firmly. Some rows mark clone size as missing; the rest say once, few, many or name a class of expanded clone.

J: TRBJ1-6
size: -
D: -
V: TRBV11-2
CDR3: CASSLDRAGSPLHF
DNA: TGTGCCAGCAGCTTAGACAGGGCCGGATCACCCCTCCACTTT

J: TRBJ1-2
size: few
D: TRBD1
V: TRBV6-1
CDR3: CASSEQGAYYGYTF
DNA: TGTGCCAGCAGTGAGCAGGGGGCTTACTATGGCTACACCTTC

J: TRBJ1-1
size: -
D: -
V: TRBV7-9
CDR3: CASSVHSTEAFF
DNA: TGTGCCAGCAGCGTGCACAGCACTGAAGCTTTCTTT

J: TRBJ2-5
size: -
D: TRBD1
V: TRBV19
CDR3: CASSIEGQKETQYF
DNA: TGTGCCAGTAGTATTGAGGGACAGAAAGAGACCCAGTACTTC

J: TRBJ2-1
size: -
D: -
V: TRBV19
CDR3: CASSNRNYYNEQFF
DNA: TGTGCCAGTAGTAACAGGAATTATTACAATGAGCAGTTCTTC

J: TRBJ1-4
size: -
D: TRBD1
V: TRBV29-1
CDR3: CSVKRQGYHEKLFF
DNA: TGCAGCGTTAAAAGACAGGGATACCATGAAAAACTGTTTTTT

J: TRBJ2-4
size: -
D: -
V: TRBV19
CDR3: CASSIQLLGAAKNIQYF
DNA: TGTGCCAGTAGTATACAGCTGTTGGGGGCAGCCAAAAACATTCAGTACTTC

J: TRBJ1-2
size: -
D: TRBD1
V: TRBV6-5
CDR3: CASSYTRQGAGYGYTF
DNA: TGTGCCAGCAGTTACACTCGACAGGGGGCCGGCTATGGCTACACCTTC

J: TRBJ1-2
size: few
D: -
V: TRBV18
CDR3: CASSRRVDYGYTF
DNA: TGTGCCAGCTCACGGCGGGTGGACTATGGCTACACCTTC

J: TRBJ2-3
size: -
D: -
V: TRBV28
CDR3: CASSPSGIEEYF
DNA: TGTGCCAGCAGTCCCTCCGGGATCGAGGAGTATTTT

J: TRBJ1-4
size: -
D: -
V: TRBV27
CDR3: CASSSYPEKLFF
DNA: TGTGCCAGCAGTTCCTACCCCGAAAAACTGTTTTTT

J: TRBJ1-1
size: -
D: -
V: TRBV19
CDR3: CASSMEWSNTEAFF
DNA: TGTGCCAGTAGTATGGAGTGGTCGAACACTGAAGCTTTCTTT

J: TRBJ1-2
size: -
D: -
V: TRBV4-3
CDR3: CASSLDRMAWGYTF
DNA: TGCGCCAGCAGCCTTGACAGGATGGCGTGGGGCTACACCTTC

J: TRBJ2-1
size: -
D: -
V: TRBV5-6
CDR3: CASSLEQAANYNEQFF
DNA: TGTGCCAGCAGCTTGGAACAGGCGGCTAACTACAATGAGCAGTTCTTC

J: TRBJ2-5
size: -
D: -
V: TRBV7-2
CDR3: CASSLTNQETQYF
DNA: TGTGCCAGCAGCTTAACTAACCAAGAGACCCAGTACTTC

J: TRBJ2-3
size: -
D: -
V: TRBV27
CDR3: CASSSYYSLRTDTQYF
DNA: TGTGCCAGCAGTTCGTATTACAGCCTCCGCACAGATACGCAGTATTTT

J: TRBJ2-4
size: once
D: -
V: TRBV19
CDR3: CASTADSLAKNIQYF
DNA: TGTGCCAGTACTGCCGACTCACTAGCCAAAAACATTCAGTACTTC

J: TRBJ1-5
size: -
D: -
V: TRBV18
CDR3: CASSLGTGDISQPQHF
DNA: TGTGCCAGCTCACTTGGGACCGGGGACATTAGTCAGCCCCAGCATTTT

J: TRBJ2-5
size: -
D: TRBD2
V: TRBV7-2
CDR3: CASSLATSGGARQETQYF
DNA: TGTGCCAGCAGCTTAGCGACTAGCGGGGGGGCCCGCCAGGAGACCCAGTACTTC

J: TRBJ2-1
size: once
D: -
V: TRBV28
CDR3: CASSDGGRKQFF
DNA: TGTGCCAGCAGTGACGGGGGGCGTAAGCAGTTCTTC

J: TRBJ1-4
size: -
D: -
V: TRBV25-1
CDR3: CASSGRGSWTNEKLFF
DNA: TGTGCCAGCAGTGGCAGGGGATCGTGGACTAATGAAAAACTGTTTTTT